This T cell receptor beta chain originates from a study of blood T cells in healthy people across ages (dated by TCRdb to the mid-2010s). With regard to the full study: In model experiments, template switching captured roughly one uniquely barcoded TCR beta cDNA molecule for every two T cells. Using deep sequencing normalized with unique cDNA molecular identifiers, the study measured how TCR beta repertoire diversity changes with age. The donors were divided into four age groups: young (average approximately 17 years), middle-aged (approximately 41), aged (around 59) and long-lived (roughly 82). To avoid experimental bias, donors of different ages were randomly spread across the sequencing lanes. Using the same blood draw, the study looked at two additional independent replicas of 1 million unique cDNA reads for two donors, one aged 18 to 29 and the other aged 80 or older. Study-wide findings and limitations: Total diversity estimates from one million sequenced T cells were considered lower bounds and underestimates. Because donor CMV infection status was unknown, age-related changes in expanded clonotypes were potentially confounded. Observed TCR beta diversity per million T cells fell roughly linearly with age, and a significant reduction was already apparent by age around 40. Observed TCR beta diversity correlated strongly with the percentage of naive T cells measured by flow cytometry. Conclusive comparison of naive and antigen-experienced compartments was prevented by the profiling of bulk unsorted PBMCs. Compared with the aged group, the long-lived group had more naive CD4+ T cells, fewer expanded clones and increased TCR diversity, suggesting age selection.

The V and J ends are trimmed by 3 bases and 1 base, leaving 9 bases between them. The germline V gene provides CDR1 SQVTM and CDR2 ANQGSEA. There are 13 amino acids in the CDR3, from cysteine to phenylalanine inclusive. The entry retains the CDR3 DNA only, 39 bases that are in frame from base 1. The library was built by means of 5' RACE. The instrument given in TCRdb is Illumina HiSeq 2500. The second PCR ran for roughly 7 to 12 cycles and used a J-beta primer mix along with a sample-barcoded 5' primer. A unique molecular identifier was introduced onto each TCR beta cDNA molecule by a template-switch 5' adaptor carrying 12 random nucleotides. Each sample yielded at least 3 million CDR3-containing paired-end reads. All of the RNA was converted into first-strand cDNA using the Mint cDNA synthesis kit, with a TRBC-specific oligonucleotide serving as the primer. All cDNA was treated with uracil-DNA glycosylase and then went through a first 18-cycle PCR with the universal primers M1SS and BC2_uni_R. As for the authors' bioinformatics: For normalization, 1 million high-quality reads were randomly selected from each sample, with every read carrying a distinct molecular identifier. Instead of being binned into consensus sequences, reads with shared molecular identifiers were discarded. MiTCR, with a Q25 quality threshold and the strictest error-elimination algorithm, was used for CDR3 identification, clonotype clustering and error correction. A nonparametric unseen species model with Euler transformation was used to estimate a lower bound on total TCR beta diversity. The public reads were run again by TCRdb, first through fastp at Q25 and then through MiXCR, and only productive beta chains were kept. Records with the same CDR3 protein are collapsed into one entry carrying the most frequent genes and DNA. TCRdb, rather than the study authors, made the V and J calls. This sample comprises 850,000 to 950,000 distinct CDR3 sequences, 29% of them detected only once. In total, the top ten clones hold 17% of the sample.

This clonotype was detected a few times. The clone's antigen remains unknown. No quality values exist for individual bases; no much larger clone is one base distant. Donors were 40 or so systemically healthy Caucasian individuals from Russia aged roughly 6 to 100 years. Each donor gave 8 to 10 milliliters of peripheral blood, collected into EDTA-treated Vacutainer tubes. PBMCs were isolated by Ficoll-Paque density-gradient centrifugation, with at least 7 million obtained per sample. Total RNA, at least 5.5 micrograms per sample, was extracted from PBMCs with Trizol reagent. Naive CD45RAhigh/CD27high T cell percentages were measured by flow cytometry on a PBMC aliquot from every donor.

Recombination joined TRBV29-1 with TRBJ1-1, with no reliable assignment of the D segment. Sequencing was done on a sample of blood. The sequence was collected from a woman of 80 years or more in good health. The CDR3 amino acid sequence is: CSVESWENTEAFF. The DNA reads as follows: TGCAGCGTTGAGAGCTGGGAGAACACTGAAGCTTTCTTT.